Below, 21 T cell receptor beta chains from the same sample are listed, as sequenced in a study of cytomegalovirus exposure and HLA in healthy donors. Measured with immunoSEQ multiplex PCR; TCRdb has only the in-frame clones, and not every one. The table lists approximately 180,000 clones, around nine tenths of them singletons. Sample: PBMCs. Receptors were obtained from a man in his late teens or twenties in good health and CMV-seropositive.

The rearrangement links TRBV7-9 to TRBJ2-1, with TRBD1 identical over 10 bases. CDR1 is SEHNR, CDR2 FQNEAQ, per germline (reference sequence). The CDR3 contains 16 residues. Losses at the gene ends were 1 base for V and 5 bases for J; bases not matched to a gene: 5. CDR3 region: CASSLVGTGEHNEQFF. As DNA, the CDR3 is TGTGCCAGCAGCTTAGTAGGGACAGGGGAACACAATGAGCAGTTCTTC.

The chain employs TRBV27 and TRBJ1-5; 10 nucleotides agree with TRBD1. CDR1 MNHEY and CDR2 SMNVEV come from the germline V gene (reference sequence). With V trimmed by 5 bases and J by 0 bases, 10 bases remained unmatched. The CDR3 length is 18 residues. In DNA form, the CDR3 reads TGTGCCAGCAGTCCGCGGACAGGGGGTTCATATAGCAATCAGCCCCAGCATTTT. Amino acids: CASSPRTGGSYSNQPQHF.

This chain links TRBV6-5 with TRBJ2-7; 9 nucleotides match TRBD1. This CDR3 has 14 residues. Germline V CDR1 and CDR2: MNHEY, SVGAGI. The trim removed 6 bases at V and 3 bases at J, leaving 6 bases unmatched. In nucleotides, the CDR3 is TGTGCCAGCAGCGTACAGGGGGCGAACTACGAGCAGTACTTC. Its translation: CASSVQGANYEQYF.

This clone was seen just once. This chain connects TRBV7-8 to TRBJ1-2; D remains unclear. Germline V gene lookup returns CDR1 SGHVS and CDR2 FQNEAQ. V lost 0 bases and J 5 bases, leaving 10 bases between the germline ends. CDR3 length: 14 amino acids. CDR3: CASSLAAGLYGYTF. The CDR3 bases are TGTGCCAGCAGCTTAGCCGCAGGCCTGTATGGCTACACCTTC.

This clone was seen a few times. The chain links TRBV6-7 to TRBJ1-5, with D tentatively TRBD1 (5 bases). TRBV6-7 is known as an ORF, though its function is uncertain. This CDR3 contains 12 residues. V was cut by 7 bases and J by 10 bases, with 14 bases left in between. This CDR3 is CASTQGKEPQHF. CDR3 DNA sequence: TGTGCCAGCACTCAGGGCAAGGAACCCCAGCATTTT.

The chain carries TRBV7-9 and TRBJ2-2; D ambiguous. Per germline, CDR1 SEHNR and CDR2 FQNEAQ (reference sequence). V lost 2 bases to trimming and J lost 6 bases, with 7 bases between them. This CDR3 is 13 amino acids long. The CDR3 DNA reads as TGTGCCAGCAGCTTAAACAGCCCCGGGGAGCTGTTTTTT. Residues: CASSLNSPGELFF.

In regard to this clone: This specimen includes other DNA sequences encoding the same CDR3. The V call is TRBV5-1, the J call TRBJ1-2, with TRBD1 identical over 7 bases. CDR3 length equals 14 residues. Germline CDR1 is SGHRS and CDR2 is YFSETQ. J gave up 1 base and V 2 bases, and 2 bases lay outside the gene matches. The CDR3 is CASSLGDSNYGYTF. CDR3 in DNA: TGCGCCAGCAGCTTAGGGGACAGTAACTATGGCTACACCTTC.

The chain uses TRBV7-2 and TRBJ2-5; the match to TRBD1 covers 8 bases. Germline CDR1 SGHTA, CDR2 FQGNSA. This CDR3 region has 16 residues. The ends lost 4 bases at V and 4 bases at J; junction bases unmatched: 11. The CDR3 DNA reads as TGTGCCAGCAGCTCTCAACTCCGACAGGGGCGAGAGACCCAGTACTTC. Protein: CASSSQLRQGRETQYF.

The V and J genes are TRBV27 and TRBJ1-4; 7 nucleotides match TRBD1. Looked up from germline, CDR1 is MNHEY and CDR2 is SMNVEV (reference sequence). The CDR3 is made up of 19 amino acids. Germline trimming cut 4 bases from V and 2 bases from J; bases unmatched to any gene: 16. The CDR3 sequence: CASSSRQGSTYMTNEKLFF. The DNA of the CDR3 is TGTGCCAGCAGTTCGCGACAGGGCAGCACATATATGACTAATGAAAAACTGTTTTTT.

This clone has only a few counts. Written as DNA, the CDR3 is TGTGCCAGCAGCCTTTGGTACCCGATAGGGGATGAGCAGTTCTTC. Translated, it gives CASSLWYPIGDEQFF. The rearrangement joins TRBV7-2 to TRBJ2-1; possibly TRBD1 for D (5 bases). This CDR3 is built from 15 residues. The germline V gene encodes CDR1 SGHTA and CDR2 FQGNSA. V was cut by 5 bases and J by 8 bases, with 19 bases left in between.

The rearrangement joins TRBV7-6 to TRBJ2-7; 7 positions agree with TRBD1. The length of the CDR3 is 15 residues. Germline assignment: CDR1 SGHVS and CDR2 FNYEAQ. The junction had 4 bases not matched to a gene; V was cut back by 1 base and J by 1 base. For the CDR3, the DNA is TGTGCCAGCAGCTTAGAGGGGGCGAGTTCCTACGAGCAGTACTTC. Translating gives CASSLEGASSYEQYF.

A remark on this clone: At one of its ends the junction is not consistent with the germline gene, which may arise from a read error. V is TRBV7-9 and J is TRBJ2-3; D gene ambiguous. This CDR3 spans 15 amino acids. CDR1 and CDR2 (germline): SEHNR, FQNEAQ (reference sequence). CDR3 DNA sequence: TGTGCCAGCAGCTTAGTTTCCAGCCTCACAGCTACGCAGTATTTT. This translates into CASSLVSSLTATQYF.

The rearrangement uses TRBV19 and TRBJ2-7; 10 bases agree with TRBD2. CDR3 length equals 16 residues. The germline V gene has CDR1 LNHDA and CDR2 SQIVND (reference sequence). V gave up 2 bases and J gave up 0 bases; unmatched junction bases: 4. CDR3 nucleotide sequence: TGTGCCAGTAGTATAACTAGCGGGGCTACCTCCTACGAGCAGTACTTC. Its protein product is CASSITSGATSYEQYF.

This clone was recorded only once. A junction boundary mismatches the germline segment, possibly from a read error. The V gene is TRBV6-5, the J gene TRBJ1-2; 11 bases fit TRBD1. Looked up from germline, CDR1 is MNHEY and CDR2 is SVGAGI. This CDR3 is 14 amino acids long. CDR3 nucleotides: TGTGCCAGCAGTTCCGAGGACAGGGGGCGATTTTCGTCCTTC. Amino acid sequence: CASSSEDRGRFSSF.

The rearrangement uses TRBV27 and TRBJ1-2; D gene ambiguous. Looked up from germline, CDR1 is MNHEY and CDR2 is SMNVEV (reference sequence). V was pared by 6 bases and J by 4 bases, with 12 bases between. The CDR3 has 13 amino acids. The CDR3 nucleotides are TGTGCCAGCAGCGAAGGACTTATCTATGGCTACACCTTC. Its protein is CASSEGLIYGYTF.

V and J are TRBV27 and TRBJ1-5, with D possibly TRBD1 on 6 matching bases. The germline V and J ends were trimmed by 4 bases and 2 bases, with 12 bases remaining between them. Germline V gene sequence: CDR1 MNHEY, CDR2 SMNVEV (reference sequence). The CDR3 totals 15 residues. This CDR3 is CASSYRARGNQPQHF. DNA of the CDR3: TGTGCCAGCAGTTACAGGGCGCGCGGCAATCAGCCCCAGCATTTT.

This clone was picked up one time. The gene calls are TRBV10-2 and TRBJ2-7; 10 bases align to TRBD2. Germline-derived CDR1 and CDR2 are WSHSY and SAAADI. This CDR3 contains 16 residues. The ends lost 2 bases at V and 6 bases at J; junction bases unmatched: 10. DNA of the CDR3: TGCGCCAGCAGTGAGGGGAGCGGGAGGGCCCCGGGCGAGCAGTACTTC. This codes for CASSEGSGRAPGEQYF.

The chain couples TRBV5-1 to TRBJ2-3; D gene unclear. The CDR3 extends over 14 amino acids. Germline values: CDR1 SGHRS, CDR2 YFSETQ. Trimming shortened V by 3 bases and J by 1 base, and 9 bases separated the two germline ends. The CDR3 DNA follows: TGCGCCAGCAGCTACTCGGGTCGCACAGATACGCAGTATTTT. Translation: CASSYSGRTDTQYF.

The chain has TRBV10-3 and TRBJ2-3; 9 nucleotides agree with TRBD1. The CDR3 loop spans 14 amino acids. Germline assignment: CDR1 ENHRY and CDR2 SYGVKD. V dropped 4 bases and J dropped 5; count of bases not matched to a gene: 4. In nucleotides, the CDR3 is TGTGCCATCAGTGCGACAGGGGGGGGAGATACGCAGTATTTT. This codes for CAISATGGGDTQYF.

The J gene is TRBJ2-7, the V gene TRBV19; 8 bases are shared with TRBD1. CDR1 LNHDA and CDR2 SQIVND come from the germline V gene (reference sequence). This CDR3 region has 13 residues. Trimming cost V 9 bases and J 4 bases; bases outside gene matches: 8. CDR3 DNA: TGTGCCAGCTACACCAGGGGGCATTACGAGCAGTACTTC. This sequence encodes CASYTRGHYEQYF.

CDR3 sequence: CASRPPTGEWNTEAFF. The CDR3 DNA reads TGTGCCAGCCGTCCACCGACAGGAGAATGGAACACTGAAGCTTTCTTT. The chain uses TRBV28 and TRBJ1-1, with a weak D call TRBD1 (6 bases). The CDR3 consists of 16 residues. Germline assignment: CDR1 MDHEN and CDR2 SYDVKM. V was clipped by 8 bases and J by 1 base, with 20 bases between them. The whole variable domain, filled in from reference TRBV28 and TRBJ1-1, reads DVKVTQSSRYLVKRTGEKVFLECVQDMDHENMFWYRQDPGLGLRLIYFSYDVKMKEKGDIPEGYSVSREKKERFSLILESASTNQTSMYLCASRPPTGEWNTEAFFGQGTRLTVV.